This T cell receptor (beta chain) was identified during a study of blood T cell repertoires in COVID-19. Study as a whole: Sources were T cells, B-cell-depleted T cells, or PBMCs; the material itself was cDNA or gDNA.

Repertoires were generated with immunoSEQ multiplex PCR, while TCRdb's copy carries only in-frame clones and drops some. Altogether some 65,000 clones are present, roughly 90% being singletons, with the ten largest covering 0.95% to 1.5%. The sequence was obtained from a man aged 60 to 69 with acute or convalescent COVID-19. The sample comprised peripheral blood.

The CDR3 DNA is TGTGCCAGCAGCGGCGGGGGAACTGGAAACACCATATATTTT. This codes for CASSGGGTGNTIYF. The chain carries TRBV5-6 and TRBJ1-3, with D possibly TRBD1 on 5 matching bases. V lost 4 bases and J lost 2, with 10 bases in between. Germline loops: CDR1 SGHDT, CDR2 YYEEEE. This CDR3 spans 14 amino acids.